This is a list of T cell receptor beta chains from one sample in a study of blood T cell repertoires in COVID-19. Repertoires were generated with immunoSEQ multiplex PCR, while TCRdb's copy carries only in-frame clones and drops some. The sample carries approximately 97,000 clones, approximately 86% recorded once. Sequenced material: peripheral blood. The receptor source for this set is a human donor in a cohort sampled during active COVID-19. The CDR3 runs from the conserved cysteine through the conserved F or W. A D gene is named only where the DNA matches it firmly. Clone size is given for some rows only: seen once, a few or many times, or a class if the clone is expanded.

J: TRBJ1-2
V: TRBV27
size: .
D: .
length: 13
CDR3: CASSYSPGWGYTF
DNA: TGTGCCAGCAGCTATAGTCCAGGGTGGGGCTACACCTTC

J: TRBJ1-2
V: TRBV5-6
size: .
D: TRBD1
length: 15
CDR3: CASSSGTGVLRGYTF
DNA: TGTGCCAGCAGCTCCGGGACAGGGGTCCTTAGAGGCTACACCTTC

J: TRBJ2-1
V: TRBV19
size: .
D: TRBD2
length: 15
CDR3: CASSMGLAGYNEQFF
DNA: TGTGCCAGTAGTATGGGACTAGCGGGGTACAATGAGCAGTTCTTC

J: TRBJ2-7
V: TRBV3-1/TRBV3-2
size: .
D: .
length: 13
CDR3: CASSQESLGGQYF
DNA: TGTGCCAGCAGCCAAGAAAGTCTAGGTGGGCAGTACTTC

J: TRBJ1-1
V: TRBV6-5
size: .
D: TRBD1
length: 14
CDR3: CASRGQGRFTEAFF
DNA: TGTGCCAGCAGAGGACAGGGGAGGTTCACTGAAGCTTTCTTT

J: TRBJ2-1
V: TRBV6-2/TRBV6-3
size: .
D: .
length: 15
CDR3: CASSPPWQGGHEQFF
DNA: TGTGCCAGCAGCCCCCCGTGGCAGGGAGGACATGAGCAGTTCTTC

J: TRBJ2-7
V: TRBV11-3
size: .
D: .
length: 14
CDR3: CASSPGGNPYEQYF
DNA: TGTGCCAGCAGCCCCGGGGGAAATCCCTACGAGCAGTACTTC

J: TRBJ2-7
V: TRBV28
size: few
D: TRBD1
length: 12
CDR3: CASTQDRDEQYF
DNA: TGTGCCAGCACCCAGGACAGGGACGAGCAGTACTTC

J: TRBJ2-2
V: TRBV5-1
size: many
D: .
length: 14
CDR3: CASSLQGSAGELFF
DNA: TGCGCCAGCAGCTTGCAGGGTTCGGCCGGGGAGCTGTTTTTT

J: TRBJ1-1
V: TRBV28
size: .
D: .
length: 11
CDR3: CASRETREAFF
DNA: TGTGCCAGCAGAGAAACACGTGAAGCTTTCTTT

J: TRBJ2-7
V: TRBV5-4
size: .
D: TRBD2
length: 14
CDR3: CASSLRAGEYEQYF
DNA: TGTGCCAGCAGCTTGAGGGCGGGGGAATACGAGCAGTACTTC

J: TRBJ2-1
V: TRBV4-3
size: .
D: .
length: 21
CDR3: CASSQDLGRGATISSYNEQFF
DNA: TGCGCCAGCAGCCAAGATTTGGGTCGGGGGGCTACCATTAGCTCCTACAATGAGCAGTTCTTC

J: TRBJ1-1
V: TRBV9
size: once
D: TRBD1
length: 18
CDR3: CASSLRPWDRGMNTEAFF
DNA: TGTGCCAGCAGCCTTAGGCCGTGGGACAGGGGGATGAACACTGAAGCTTTCTTT

J: TRBJ1-1
V: TRBV12-3/TRBV12-4
size: .
D: .
length: 12
CDR3: CASSLGGFQAFF
DNA: TGTGCCAGCAGTTTAGGAGGTTTCCAAGCTTTCTTT

J: TRBJ1-1
V: TRBV6-6
size: .
D: TRBD1
length: 14
CDR3: CASNRGPSNTEAFF
DNA: TGTGCCAGCAACAGGGGGCCTTCGAACACTGAAGCTTTCTTT

J: TRBJ1-2
V: TRBV2
size: .
D: .
length: 14
CDR3: CASRPGTQNYGYTF
DNA: TGTGCCAGCAGGCCCGGGACACAGAACTATGGCTACACCTTC

J: TRBJ2-1
V: TRBV18
size: .
D: .
length: 11
CDR3: CASTNTRRQFF
DNA: TGTGCCAGCACCAACACGAGGCGGCAGTTCTTC

J: TRBJ2-3
V: TRBV23-1
size: .
D: .
length: 19
CDR3: CASKKWYPNLPTSTDTQYF
DNA: TGCGCCAGCAAAAAGTGGTATCCCAACCTCCCAACTAGCACAGATACGCAGTATTTT

J: TRBJ1-5
V: TRBV6-6
size: .
D: TRBD1
length: 14
CDR3: CASTGQGRGQPQHF
DNA: TGTGCCAGCACCGGACAGGGGAGAGGGCAGCCCCAGCATTTT

J: TRBJ2-5
V: TRBV13
size: .
D: .
length: 12
CDR3: CASSPDSETQYF
DNA: TGTGCCAGCAGCCCGGACAGTGAGACCCAGTACTTC

J: TRBJ1-4
V: TRBV12-3/TRBV12-4
size: .
D: .
length: 13
CDR3: CASSFSTDEKLFF
DNA: TGTGCCAGCAGTTTTAGTACGGATGAAAAACTGTTTTTT

J: TRBJ2-3
V: TRBV19
size: .
D: .
length: 13
CDR3: CASSIASTDTQYF
DNA: TGTGCCAGTAGTATAGCTAGCACAGATACGCAGTATTTT

J: TRBJ1-6
V: TRBV6-5
size: few
D: .
length: 14
CDR3: CASSKQAHNSPLHF
DNA: TGTGCCAGCAGTAAACAGGCCCATAATTCACCCCTCCACTTT

J: TRBJ2-2
V: TRBV7-2
size: .
D: TRBD2
length: 19
CDR3: CASSPFSGGATTNTGELFF
DNA: TGTGCCAGCAGCCCCTTTAGCGGGGGGGCAACAACGAACACCGGGGAGCTGTTTTTT

J: TRBJ2-1
V: TRBV27
size: .
D: .
length: 16
CDR3: CASSPPERWPYNEQFF
DNA: TGTGCCAGCAGTCCCCCGGAGAGGTGGCCCTACAATGAGCAGTTCTTC

J: TRBJ2-3
V: TRBV7-2
size: .
D: .
length: 13
CDR3: CASSLMGGDTQYF
DNA: TGTGCCAGCAGCTTAATGGGGGGAGATACGCAGTATTTT

J: TRBJ2-1
V: TRBV6-4
size: .
D: TRBD2
length: 13
CDR3: CASSREASGGEFF
DNA: TGTGCCAGCAGTAGAGAAGCTAGCGGGGGGGAGTTCTTC

J: TRBJ1-1
V: TRBV7-8
size: .
D: .
length: 13
CDR3: CASTRNADTEAFF
DNA: TGTGCCAGCACCCGAAATGCGGACACTGAAGCTTTCTTT

J: TRBJ2-7
V: TRBV7-2
size: once
D: TRBD2
length: 18
CDR3: CASSYSPLLSGGAYEQYF
DNA: TGTGCCAGCAGCTATAGCCCACTCCTAAGCGGGGGGGCTTACGAGCAGTACTTC

J: TRBJ1-5
V: TRBV5-4
size: .
D: TRBD1
length: 17
CDR3: CASSLGGTGGIFQPQHF
DNA: TGTGCCAGCAGCTTGGGGGGGACAGGGGGCATTTTTCAGCCCCAGCATTTT

J: TRBJ1-3
V: TRBV28
size: .
D: .
length: 16
CDR3: CASSALTDGSGNTIYF
DNA: TGTGCCAGCAGTGCTTTGACAGACGGATCTGGAAACACCATATATTTT

J: TRBJ2-7
V: TRBV7-7
size: few
D: TRBD2
length: 14
CDR3: CASSLGLVGAEQYF
DNA: TGTGCCAGCAGCCTTGGACTAGTGGGCGCCGAGCAGTACTTC

J: TRBJ1-2
V: TRBV4-1
size: .
D: .
length: 15
CDR3: CASSQDGGRSYGYTF
DNA: TGCGCCAGCAGCCAAGACGGGGGGCGCTCCTATGGCTACACCTTC

J: TRBJ2-3
V: TRBV9
size: .
D: .
length: 14
CDR3: CASSALGYTDTQYF
DNA: TGTGCCAGCAGCGCCCTAGGTTATACGGATACGCAGTATTTT

J: TRBJ1-3
V: TRBV27
size: .
D: .
length: 16
CDR3: CASSKGGALSGNTIYF
DNA: TGTGCCAGCAGTAAAGGAGGGGCCCTCTCTGGAAACACCATATATTTT

J: TRBJ1-4
V: TRBV27
size: .
D: TRBD1
length: 14
CDR3: CATRDRATNEKLFF
DNA: TGTGCCACCAGAGACAGGGCAACTAATGAAAAACTGTTTTTT

J: TRBJ1-4
V: TRBV4-1
size: .
D: .
length: 16
CDR3: CASSQGTTVRREKLFF
DNA: TGCGCCAGCAGCCAAGGCACGACAGTCCGCAGGGAAAAACTGTTTTTT

J: TRBJ2-3
V: TRBV4-2
size: .
D: TRBD2
length: 16
CDR3: CASSQSSGMGPDTQYF
DNA: TGTGCCAGCAGCCAGTCTAGCGGGATGGGGCCAGATACGCAGTATTTT

J: TRBJ1-6
V: TRBV7-2
size: .
D: .
length: 16
CDR3: CASSPRGAGDNSPLHF
DNA: TGTGCCAGCAGCCCCCGAGGGGCGGGAGATAATTCACCCCTCCACTTT

J: TRBJ2-7
V: TRBV5-1
size: .
D: TRBD2
length: 16
CDR3: CASSSGSSGSSYEQYF
DNA: TGCGCCAGCAGCTCCGGTTCGAGCGGGAGCTCCTACGAGCAGTACTTC

J: TRBJ2-7
V: TRBV30
size: .
D: TRBD1
length: 14
CDR3: CAWSPGTGISEQYF
DNA: TGTGCCTGGAGCCCCGGGACAGGGATCTCCGAGCAGTACTTC

J: TRBJ2-5
V: TRBV28
size: .
D: TRBD1
length: 20
CDR3: CASSLKVFSFRDRAKETQYF
DNA: TGTGCCAGCAGTTTAAAAGTTTTTTCGTTCAGGGACAGAGCGAAAGAGACCCAGTACTTC

J: TRBJ2-7
V: TRBV11-2
size: few
D: TRBD1
length: 15
CDR3: CASSQGQGAMREQYF
DNA: TGTGCCAGCAGCCAAGGACAGGGGGCCATGCGCGAGCAGTACTTC

J: TRBJ2-1
V: TRBV28
size: .
D: TRBD2
length: 15
CDR3: CASSTSLSGRSEQFF
DNA: TGTGCCAGCAGTACTTCCCTTAGCGGGAGAAGCGAGCAGTTCTTC

J: TRBJ2-1
V: TRBV6-5
size: .
D: TRBD1
length: 13
CDR3: CASSYKTGGYRFF
DNA: TGTGCCAGCAGTTACAAGACAGGGGGCTATAGGTTCTTC

J: TRBJ1-4
V: TRBV29-1
size: .
D: TRBD1
length: 13
CDR3: CSVEDREDEKLFF
DNA: TGCAGCGTTGAGGACAGGGAGGATGAAAAACTGTTTTTT